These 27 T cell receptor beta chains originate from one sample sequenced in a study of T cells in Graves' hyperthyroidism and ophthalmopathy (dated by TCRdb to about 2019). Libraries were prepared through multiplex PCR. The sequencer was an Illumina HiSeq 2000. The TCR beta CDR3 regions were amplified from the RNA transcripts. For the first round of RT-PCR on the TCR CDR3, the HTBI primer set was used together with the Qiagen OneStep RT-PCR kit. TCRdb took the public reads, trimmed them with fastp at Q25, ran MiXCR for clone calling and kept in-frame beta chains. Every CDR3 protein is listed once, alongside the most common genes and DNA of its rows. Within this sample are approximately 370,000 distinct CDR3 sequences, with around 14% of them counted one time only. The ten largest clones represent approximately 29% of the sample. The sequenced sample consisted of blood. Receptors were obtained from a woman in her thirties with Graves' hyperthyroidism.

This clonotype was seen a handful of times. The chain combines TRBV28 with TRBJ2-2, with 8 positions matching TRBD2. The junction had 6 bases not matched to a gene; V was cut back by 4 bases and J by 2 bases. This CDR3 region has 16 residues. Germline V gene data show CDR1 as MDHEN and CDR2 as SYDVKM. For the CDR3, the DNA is TGTGCCAGCAGTTACGCGGGAGGACGAAACACCGGGGAGCTGTTTTTT. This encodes CASSYAGGRNTGELFF.

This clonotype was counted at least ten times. The CDR3 region has the DNA TGTGCCTGGAGTGTAGGGCAGGGAGTCGACGAGCAGTACTTC. It specifies CAWSVGQGVDEQYF. The chain joins TRBV30 to TRBJ2-7; TRBD1 or TRBD2 may be the D gene (5 bases each). Looked up from germline, CDR1 is GTSNPN and CDR2 is SVGIG (reference sequence). The CDR3 contains 14 residues. Trimming removed 0 bases at V and 5 bases at J, with 14 bases between.

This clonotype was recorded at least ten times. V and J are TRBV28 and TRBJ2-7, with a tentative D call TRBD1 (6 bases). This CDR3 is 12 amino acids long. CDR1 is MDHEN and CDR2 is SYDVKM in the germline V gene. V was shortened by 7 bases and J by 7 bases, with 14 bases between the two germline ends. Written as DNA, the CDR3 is TGTGCCAGCAACGCAGGGGTTCGAGAGCAGTACTTC. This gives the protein CASNAGVREQYF. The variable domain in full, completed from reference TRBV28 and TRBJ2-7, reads DVKVTQSSRYLVKRTGEKVFLECVQDMDHENMFWYRQDPGLGLRLIYFSYDVKMKEKGDIPEGYSVSREKKERFSLILESASTNQTSMYLCASNAGVREQYFGPGTRLTVT.

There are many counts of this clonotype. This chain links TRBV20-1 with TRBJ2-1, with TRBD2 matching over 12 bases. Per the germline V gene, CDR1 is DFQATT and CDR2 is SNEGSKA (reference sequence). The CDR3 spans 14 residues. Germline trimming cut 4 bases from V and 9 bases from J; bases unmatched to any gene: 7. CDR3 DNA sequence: TGCAGTGCTAAACTAGCGGGAGGAATCAGTGAGCAGTTCTTC. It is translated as CSAKLAGGISEQFF.

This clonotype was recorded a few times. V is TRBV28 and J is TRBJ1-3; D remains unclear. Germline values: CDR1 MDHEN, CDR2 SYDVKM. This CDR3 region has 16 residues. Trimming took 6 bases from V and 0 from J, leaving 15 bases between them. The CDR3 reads CASRDGSGSSGNTIYF. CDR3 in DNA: TGTGCCAGCAGAGACGGCAGCGGGAGCTCTGGAAACACCATATATTTT.

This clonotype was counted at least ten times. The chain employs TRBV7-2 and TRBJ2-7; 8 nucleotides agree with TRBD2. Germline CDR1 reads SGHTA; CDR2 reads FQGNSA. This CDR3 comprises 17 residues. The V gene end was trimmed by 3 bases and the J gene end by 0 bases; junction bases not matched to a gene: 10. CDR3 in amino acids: CASSFVPVAGSSYEQYF. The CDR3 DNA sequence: TGTGCCAGCAGCTTCGTGCCCGTAGCGGGGAGCTCCTACGAGCAGTACTTC.

This CDR3 is CSASSDRGPGNTIYF. For the CDR3, the DNA is TGCAGTGCTAGCTCGGACAGGGGGCCTGGAAACACCATATATTTT. The chain combines TRBV20-1 with TRBJ1-3, with TRBD1 matching over 11 bases. Per the germline V gene, CDR1 is DFQATT and CDR2 is SNEGSKA (reference sequence). CDR3 length: 15 residues. Unmatched junction bases numbered 3, after V lost 3 bases and J lost 2 bases.

The DNA for the CDR3 is TGCAGTGCTAGCCCTGGGGTAGCGGGAGCCGGGGAGCTGTTTTTT. As protein: CSASPGVAGAGELFF. The gene calls are TRBV20-1 and TRBJ2-2, with TRBD2 identical over 9 bases. Germline CDR1 reads DFQATT; CDR2 reads SNEGSKA (reference sequence). Trimming at V came to 3 bases and at J to 6 bases, leaving 8 bases not matched to a gene. The CDR3 totals 15 residues.

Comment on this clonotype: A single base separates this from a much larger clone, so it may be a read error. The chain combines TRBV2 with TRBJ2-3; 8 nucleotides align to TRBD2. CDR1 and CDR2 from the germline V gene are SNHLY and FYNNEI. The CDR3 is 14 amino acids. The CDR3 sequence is CASILSGSSDAQYF. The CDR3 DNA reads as TGTGCCAGCATTTTAAGCGGGAGTTCAGATGCGCAGTATTTT.

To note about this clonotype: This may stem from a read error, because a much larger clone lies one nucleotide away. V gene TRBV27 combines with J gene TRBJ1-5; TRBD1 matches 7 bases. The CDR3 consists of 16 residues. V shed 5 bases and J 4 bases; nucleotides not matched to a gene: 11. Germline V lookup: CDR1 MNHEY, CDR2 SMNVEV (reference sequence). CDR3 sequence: CASSDQDRLVNQPQHF. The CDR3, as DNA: TGTGCCAGCAGTGACCAGGACAGGCTAGTTAATCAGCCCCAGCATTTT.

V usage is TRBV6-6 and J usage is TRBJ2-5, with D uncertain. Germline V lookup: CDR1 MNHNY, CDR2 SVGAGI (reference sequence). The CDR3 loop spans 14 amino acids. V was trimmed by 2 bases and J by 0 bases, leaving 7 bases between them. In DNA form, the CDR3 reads TGTGCCAGCAGTTACGACTTTTACCAAGAGACCCAGTACTTC. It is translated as CASSYDFYQETQYF.

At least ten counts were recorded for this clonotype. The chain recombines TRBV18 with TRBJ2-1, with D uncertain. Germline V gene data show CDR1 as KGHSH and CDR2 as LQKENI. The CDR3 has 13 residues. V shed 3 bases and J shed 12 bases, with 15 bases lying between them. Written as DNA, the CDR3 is TGTGCCAGCTCACCCTCATTAGGGTCGGCGCAGTTCTTC. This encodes CASSPSLGSAQFF.

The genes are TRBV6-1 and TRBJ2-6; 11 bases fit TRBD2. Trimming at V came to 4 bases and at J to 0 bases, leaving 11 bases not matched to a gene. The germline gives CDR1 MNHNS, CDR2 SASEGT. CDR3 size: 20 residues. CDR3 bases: TGTGCCAGCAGTGGTCACCGACTAGCGGGGCACAACTCTGGGGCCAACGTCCTGACTTTC. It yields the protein CASSGHRLAGHNSGANVLTF.

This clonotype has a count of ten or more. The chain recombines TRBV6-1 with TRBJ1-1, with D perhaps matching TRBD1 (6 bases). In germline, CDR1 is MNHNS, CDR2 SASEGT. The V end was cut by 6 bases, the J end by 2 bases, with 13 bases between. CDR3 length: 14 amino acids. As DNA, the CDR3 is TGTGCCAGCAGGGTGGGGGCAATCAACACTGAAGCTTTCTTT. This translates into CASRVGAINTEAFF.

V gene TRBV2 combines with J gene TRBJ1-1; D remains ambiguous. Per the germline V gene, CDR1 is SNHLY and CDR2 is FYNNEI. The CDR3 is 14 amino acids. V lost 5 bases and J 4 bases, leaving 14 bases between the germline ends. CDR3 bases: TGTGCCAGCAGTAGAGTGGCAATGAGCACTGAAGCTTTCTTT. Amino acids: CASSRVAMSTEAFF.

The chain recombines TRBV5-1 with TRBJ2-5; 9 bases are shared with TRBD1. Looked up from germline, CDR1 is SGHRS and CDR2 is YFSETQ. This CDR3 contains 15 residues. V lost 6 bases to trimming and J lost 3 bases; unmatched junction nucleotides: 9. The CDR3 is CASTGQGKVEETQYF. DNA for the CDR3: TGCGCCAGCACCGGACAGGGGAAAGTAGAAGAGACCCAGTACTTC.

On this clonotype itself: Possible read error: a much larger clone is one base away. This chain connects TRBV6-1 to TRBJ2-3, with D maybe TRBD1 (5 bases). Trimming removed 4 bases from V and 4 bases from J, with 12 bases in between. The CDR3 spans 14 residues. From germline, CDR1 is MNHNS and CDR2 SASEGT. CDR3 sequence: CASSAPGHADTQYF. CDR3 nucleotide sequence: TGTGCCAGCAGTGCTCCAGGGCACGCAGATACGCAGTATTTT.

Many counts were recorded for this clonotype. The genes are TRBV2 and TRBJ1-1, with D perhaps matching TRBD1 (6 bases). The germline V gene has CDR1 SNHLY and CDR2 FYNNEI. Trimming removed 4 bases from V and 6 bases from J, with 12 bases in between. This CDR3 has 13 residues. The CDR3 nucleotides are TGTGCCAGCAGTGTGGGCAGGGGCGCTGAAGCTTTCTTT. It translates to CASSVGRGAEAFF.

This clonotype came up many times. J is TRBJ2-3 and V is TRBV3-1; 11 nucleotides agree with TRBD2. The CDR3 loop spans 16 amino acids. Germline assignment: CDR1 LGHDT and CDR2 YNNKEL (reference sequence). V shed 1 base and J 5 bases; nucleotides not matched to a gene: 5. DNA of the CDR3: TGTGCCAGCAGCCAAGGTCTAGCGGGAGGCGGAGATACGCAGTATTTT. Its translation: CASSQGLAGGGDTQYF.

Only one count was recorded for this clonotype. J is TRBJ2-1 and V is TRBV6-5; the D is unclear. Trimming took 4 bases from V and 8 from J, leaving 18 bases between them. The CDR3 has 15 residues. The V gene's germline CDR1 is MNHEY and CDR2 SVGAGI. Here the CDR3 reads CASSWAGSLQYEQFF. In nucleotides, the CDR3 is TGTGCCAGCAGTTGGGCCGGTAGCTTGCAATATGAGCAGTTCTTC.

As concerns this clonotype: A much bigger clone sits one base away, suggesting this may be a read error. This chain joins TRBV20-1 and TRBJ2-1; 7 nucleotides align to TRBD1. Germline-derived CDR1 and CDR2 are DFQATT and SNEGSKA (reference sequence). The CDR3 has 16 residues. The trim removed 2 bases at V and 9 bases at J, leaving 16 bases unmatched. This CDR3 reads CSARRQNTGVHSEQFF. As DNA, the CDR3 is TGCAGTGCTAGACGTCAAAACACAGGGGTTCACAGTGAGCAGTTCTTC.

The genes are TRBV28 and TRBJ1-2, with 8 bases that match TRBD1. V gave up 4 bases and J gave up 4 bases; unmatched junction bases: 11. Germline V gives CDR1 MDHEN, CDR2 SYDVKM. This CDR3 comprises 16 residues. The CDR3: CASSSTGTGEGYGYTF. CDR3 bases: TGTGCCAGCAGTTCGACCGGGACAGGAGAGGGCTATGGCTACACCTTC.

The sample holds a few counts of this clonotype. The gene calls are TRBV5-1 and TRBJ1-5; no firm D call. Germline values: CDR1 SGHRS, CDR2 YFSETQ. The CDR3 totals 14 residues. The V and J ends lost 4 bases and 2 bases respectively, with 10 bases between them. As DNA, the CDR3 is TGCGCCAGCAGCGTCGACCTGGGCAATCAGCCCCAGCATTTT. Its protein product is CASSVDLGNQPQHF.

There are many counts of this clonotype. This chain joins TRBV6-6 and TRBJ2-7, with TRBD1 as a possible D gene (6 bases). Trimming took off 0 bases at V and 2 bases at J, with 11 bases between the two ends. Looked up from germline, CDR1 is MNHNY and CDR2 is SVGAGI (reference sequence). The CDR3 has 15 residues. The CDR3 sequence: CASSYSKSGAYEQYF. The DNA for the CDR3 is TGTGCCAGCAGTTACTCGAAGTCAGGGGCCTACGAGCAGTACTTC.

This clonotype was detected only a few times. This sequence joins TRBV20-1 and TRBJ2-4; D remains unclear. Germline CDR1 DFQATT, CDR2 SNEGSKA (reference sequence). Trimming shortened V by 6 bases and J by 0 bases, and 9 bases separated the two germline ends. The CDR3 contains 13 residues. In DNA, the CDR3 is TGCAGTGCCCCGTCTATAGCCAAAAACATTCAGTACTTC. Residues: CSAPSIAKNIQYF.

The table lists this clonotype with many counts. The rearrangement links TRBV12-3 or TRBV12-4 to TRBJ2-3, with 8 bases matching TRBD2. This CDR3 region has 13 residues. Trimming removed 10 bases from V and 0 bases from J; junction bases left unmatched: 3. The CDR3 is CAIERESTDTQYF. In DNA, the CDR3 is TGTGCCATCGAGCGGGAGAGCACAGATACGCAGTATTTT.

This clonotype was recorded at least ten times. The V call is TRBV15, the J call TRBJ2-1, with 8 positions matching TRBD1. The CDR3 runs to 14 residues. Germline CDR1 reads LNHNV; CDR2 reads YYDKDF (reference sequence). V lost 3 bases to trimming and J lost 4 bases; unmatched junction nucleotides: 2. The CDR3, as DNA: TGTGCCACCAGCAGCCGGACAGGGTACAATGAGCAGTTCTTC. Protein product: CATSSRTGYNEQFF.